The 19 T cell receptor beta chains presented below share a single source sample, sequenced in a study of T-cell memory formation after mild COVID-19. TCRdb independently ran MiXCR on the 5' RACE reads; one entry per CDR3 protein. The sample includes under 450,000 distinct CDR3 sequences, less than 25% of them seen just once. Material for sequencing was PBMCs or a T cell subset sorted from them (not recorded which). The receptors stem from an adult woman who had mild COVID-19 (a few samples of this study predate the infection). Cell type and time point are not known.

CDR3 amino acids: CASSLVGTAAETQYF. CDR3 bases: TGTGCCAGCAGCTTAGTAGGAACAGCCGCGGAGACCCAGTACTTC. The genes are TRBV7-8 and TRBJ2-5; D gene ambiguous. V lost 1 base, J lost 5 bases, and 14 bases lay in between. This CDR3 has 15 amino acids. From germline, CDR1 is SGHVS and CDR2 FQNEAQ.

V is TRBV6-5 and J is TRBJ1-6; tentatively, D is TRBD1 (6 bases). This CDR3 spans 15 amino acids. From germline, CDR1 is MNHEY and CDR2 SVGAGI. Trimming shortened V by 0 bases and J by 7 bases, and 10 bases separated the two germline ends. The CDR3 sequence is CASSYSDRLNSPLHF. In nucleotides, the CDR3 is TGTGCCAGCAGTTACTCTGACAGGCTAAATTCACCCCTCCACTTT.

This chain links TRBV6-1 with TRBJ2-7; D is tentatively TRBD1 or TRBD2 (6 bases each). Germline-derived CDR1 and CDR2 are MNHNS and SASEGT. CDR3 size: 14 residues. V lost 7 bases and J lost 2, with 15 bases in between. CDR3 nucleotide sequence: TGTGCCAGCAAGGGGGGCAGGCATGCCTACGAGCAGTACTTC. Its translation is CASKGGRHAYEQYF.

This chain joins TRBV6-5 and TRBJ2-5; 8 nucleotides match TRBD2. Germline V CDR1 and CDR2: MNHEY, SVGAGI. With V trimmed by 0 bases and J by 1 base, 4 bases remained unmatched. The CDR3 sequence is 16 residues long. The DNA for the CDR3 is TGTGCCAGCAGTTACTCTGCAGGGACTAGCCAAGAGACCCAGTACTTC. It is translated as CASSYSAGTSQETQYF.

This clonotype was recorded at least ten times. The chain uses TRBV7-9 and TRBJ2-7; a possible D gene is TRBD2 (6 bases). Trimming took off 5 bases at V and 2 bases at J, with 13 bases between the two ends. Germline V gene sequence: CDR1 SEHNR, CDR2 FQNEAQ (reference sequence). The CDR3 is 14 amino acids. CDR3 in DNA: TGTGCCAGCAGCCTGGTAGCGGTGACCTACGAGCAGTACTTC. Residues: CASSLVAVTYEQYF.

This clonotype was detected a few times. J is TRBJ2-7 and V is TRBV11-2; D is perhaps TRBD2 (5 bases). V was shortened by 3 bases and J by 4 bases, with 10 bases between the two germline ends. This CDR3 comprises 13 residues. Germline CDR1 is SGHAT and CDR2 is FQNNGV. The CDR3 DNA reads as TGTGCCAGCAGCTTGACCACGGGATACGAGCAGTACTTC. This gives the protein CASSLTTGYEQYF.

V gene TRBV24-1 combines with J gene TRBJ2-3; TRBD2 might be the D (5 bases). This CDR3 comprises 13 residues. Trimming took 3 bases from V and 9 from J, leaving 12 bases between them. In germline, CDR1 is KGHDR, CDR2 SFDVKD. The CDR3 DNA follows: TGTGCCACCAGTGATGACCCTCGAGGGACGCAGTATTTT. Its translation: CATSDDPRGTQYF.

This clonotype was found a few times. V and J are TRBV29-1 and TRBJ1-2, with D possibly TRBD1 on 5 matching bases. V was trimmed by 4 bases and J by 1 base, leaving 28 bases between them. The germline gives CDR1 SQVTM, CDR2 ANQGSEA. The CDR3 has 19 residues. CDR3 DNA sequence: TGCAGCGTTGTGGTGCGGACGGGGCCAGGGTCCTGGGGTAACTATGGCTACACCTTC. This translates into CSVVVRTGPGSWGNYGYTF.

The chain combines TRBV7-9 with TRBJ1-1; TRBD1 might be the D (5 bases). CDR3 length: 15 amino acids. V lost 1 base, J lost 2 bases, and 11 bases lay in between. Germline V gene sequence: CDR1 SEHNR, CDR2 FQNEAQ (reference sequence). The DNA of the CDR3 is TGTGCCAGCAGCTTAGTTGGGGGAACAAACACTGAAGCTTTCTTT. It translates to CASSLVGGTNTEAFF.

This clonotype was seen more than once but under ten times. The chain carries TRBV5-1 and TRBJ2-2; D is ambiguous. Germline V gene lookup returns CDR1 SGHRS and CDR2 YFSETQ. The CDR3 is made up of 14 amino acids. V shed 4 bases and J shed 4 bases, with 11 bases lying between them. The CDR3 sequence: CASSPWGGTGELFF. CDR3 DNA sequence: TGCGCCAGCAGCCCCTGGGGTGGCACCGGGGAGCTGTTTTTT. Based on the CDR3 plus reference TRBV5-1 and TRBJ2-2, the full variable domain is KAGVTQTPRYLIKTRGQQVTLSCSPISGHRSVSWYQQTPGQGLQFLFEYFSETQRNKGNFPGRFSGRQFSNSRSEMNVSTLELGDSALYLCASSPWGGTGELFFGEGSRLTVL.

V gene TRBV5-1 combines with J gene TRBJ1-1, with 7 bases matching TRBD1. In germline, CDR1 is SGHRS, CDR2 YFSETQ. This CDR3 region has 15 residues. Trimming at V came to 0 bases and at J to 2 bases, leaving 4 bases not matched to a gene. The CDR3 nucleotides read TGCGCCAGCAGCTTGGATACAGGGGTCAACACTGAAGCTTTCTTT. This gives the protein CASSLDTGVNTEAFF.

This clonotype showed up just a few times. This CDR3 reads CATSDRGTSGKETQYF. The CDR3 DNA sequence: TGTGCCACCAGTGACCGTGGGACTAGCGGTAAAGAGACCCAGTACTTC. V usage is TRBV24-1 and J usage is TRBJ2-5, with 11 bases fitting TRBD2. Germline loops: CDR1 KGHDR, CDR2 SFDVKD. The CDR3 is made up of 16 amino acids. Trimming cost V 4 bases and J 3 bases; bases outside gene matches: 6.

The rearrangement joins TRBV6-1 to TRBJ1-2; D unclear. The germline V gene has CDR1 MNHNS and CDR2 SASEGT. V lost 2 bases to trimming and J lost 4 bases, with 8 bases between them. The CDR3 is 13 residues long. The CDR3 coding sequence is TGTGCCAGCAGTGAATTTGGCTCCTATGGCTACACCTTC. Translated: CASSEFGSYGYTF.

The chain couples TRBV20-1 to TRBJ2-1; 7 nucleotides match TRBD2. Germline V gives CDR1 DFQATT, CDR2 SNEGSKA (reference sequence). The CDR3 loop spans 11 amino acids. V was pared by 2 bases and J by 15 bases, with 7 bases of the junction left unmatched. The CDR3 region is CSARWREFPFF. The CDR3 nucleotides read TGCAGTGCTAGATGGCGGGAGTTCCCGTTCTTC.

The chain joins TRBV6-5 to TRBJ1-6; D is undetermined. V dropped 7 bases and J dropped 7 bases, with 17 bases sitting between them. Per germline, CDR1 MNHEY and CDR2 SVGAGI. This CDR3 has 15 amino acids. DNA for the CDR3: TGTGCCAGCACCGCGACCGGGGAAAGAAATTCACCCCTCCACTTT. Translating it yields CASTATGERNSPLHF.

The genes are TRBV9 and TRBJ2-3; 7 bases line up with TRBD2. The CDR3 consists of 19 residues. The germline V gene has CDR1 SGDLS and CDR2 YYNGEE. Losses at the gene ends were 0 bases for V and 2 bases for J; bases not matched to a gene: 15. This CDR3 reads CASSVASRPSGNPTDTQYF. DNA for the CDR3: TGTGCCAGCAGCGTAGCTTCTCGTCCCAGCGGGAACCCCACAGATACGCAGTATTTT.

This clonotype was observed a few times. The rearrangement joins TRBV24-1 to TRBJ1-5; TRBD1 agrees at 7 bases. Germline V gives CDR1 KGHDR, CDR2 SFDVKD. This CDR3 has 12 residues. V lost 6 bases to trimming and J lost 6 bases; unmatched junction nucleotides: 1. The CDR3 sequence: CATSRGPQPQHF. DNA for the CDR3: TGTGCCACCAGTAGGGGGCCTCAGCCCCAGCATTTT.

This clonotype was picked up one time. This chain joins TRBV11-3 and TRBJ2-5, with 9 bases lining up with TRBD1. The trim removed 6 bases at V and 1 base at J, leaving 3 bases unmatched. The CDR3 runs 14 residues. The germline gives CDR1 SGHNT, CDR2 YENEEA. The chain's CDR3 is CASRSQGAQETQYF. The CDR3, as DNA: TGTGCCAGCAGATCACAGGGGGCCCAAGAGACCCAGTACTTC.

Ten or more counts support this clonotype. The CDR3 spells CATSRERVQPQHF. CDR3 in DNA: TGTGCCACCAGCAGAGAGAGAGTTCAGCCCCAGCATTTT. This chain connects TRBV15 to TRBJ1-5; D call uncertain. The CDR3 extends over 13 amino acids. Germline V lookup: CDR1 LNHNV, CDR2 YYDKDF (reference sequence). The V end was cut by 0 bases, the J end by 6 bases, with 6 bases between.